Listed here are 16 T cell receptor beta chains from one sample, sequenced in a study of control samples from healthy donors and cancer patients. The protocol was immunoSEQ multiplex PCR, while the TCRdb copy is restricted to in-frame clones and leaves out a portion. Here the sample spans approximately 72,000 clones, over 75% being singletons. The source material was blood. Every receptor here comes from a man aged 50 to 60 in good health.

The chain carries TRBV7-8 and TRBJ1-4; possible D gene TRBD1, 5 bases. This CDR3 spans 18 amino acids. Germline V gives CDR1 SGHVS, CDR2 FQNEAQ. The germline V and J ends were trimmed by 4 bases and 8 bases, with 26 bases remaining between them. CDR3 residues: CASSSTGRAGRGGEKLFF. CDR3 nucleotide sequence: TGTGCCAGCAGCTCTACCGGACGGGCGGGCCGGGGGGGAGAAAAACTGTTTTTT.

The rearrangement uses TRBV19 and TRBJ2-7, with TRBD1 identical over 8 bases. V lost 5 bases, J lost 1 base, and 4 bases stayed unmatched. The germline gives CDR1 LNHDA, CDR2 SQIVND (reference sequence). The CDR3 runs to 14 residues. CDR3 loop: CASSGQGVSYEQYF. The CDR3 nucleotides read TGTGCCAGTAGTGGACAGGGCGTATCCTACGAGCAGTACTTC.

The chain has TRBV11-2 and TRBJ1-2; D gene unclear. Trimming left V 5 bases short and J 0 bases short, with 13 bases between. CDR1 SGHAT and CDR2 FQNNGV come from the germline V gene. The CDR3 runs 15 residues. CDR3 DNA: TGTGCCAGCAGCACTAGCCGTTCTTCTAACTATGGCTACACCTTC. It yields the protein CASSTSRSSNYGYTF.

V gene TRBV7-3 combines with J gene TRBJ1-5; the D is unclear. Per germline, CDR1 SGHTA and CDR2 FQGTGA. The germline V and J ends were trimmed by 5 bases and 4 bases, with 9 bases remaining between them. This CDR3 has 13 amino acids. CDR3 DNA: TGTGCCAGCAGCCCTCCCGGAAATCAGCCCCAGCATTTT. Translation: CASSPPGNQPQHF. Full variable domain (remainder filled in from reference TRBV7-3 and TRBJ1-5): GAGVSQTPSNKVTEKGKYVELRCDPISGHTALYWYRQSLGQGPEFLIYFQGTGAADDSGLPNDRFFAVRPEGSVSTLKIQRTERGDSAVYLCASSPPGNQPQHFGDGTRLSIL.

The rearrangement links TRBV19 to TRBJ2-6, with 7 bases identical to TRBD1. The CDR3 runs to 16 residues. Germline V CDR1 and CDR2: LNHDA, SQIVND (reference sequence). V trimming: 1 base; J trimming: 4 bases; junction bases outside the gene matches: 4. The DNA for the CDR3 is TGTGCCAGTAGTATAGGCACAGGGGCCGGGGCCAACGTCCTGACTTTC. Translation: CASSIGTGAGANVLTF.

The V call is TRBV19, the J call TRBJ1-5, with D unresolved. Germline V CDR1 and CDR2: LNHDA, SQIVND (reference sequence). Trimming took off 0 bases at V and 2 bases at J, with 11 bases between the two ends. The CDR3 is made up of 16 amino acids. CDR3 sequence reads: CASSIDPFRGNQPQHF. The CDR3 nucleotides are TGTGCCAGTAGTATAGATCCGTTCAGAGGCAATCAGCCCCAGCATTTT.

The CDR3 loop reads CASSFLRTGGSTDTQYF. As DNA, the CDR3 is TGCGCCAGCAGCTTTTTAAGGACAGGGGGCAGCACAGATACGCAGTATTTT. The gene calls are TRBV5-1 and TRBJ2-3; 11 bases align to TRBD1. The J segment lost 0 bases and the V segment lost 2 bases, leaving 5 bases of the junction unmatched. Germline CDR1 and CDR2: SGHRS and YFSETQ. This CDR3 is 17 amino acids long.

The chain joins TRBV19 to TRBJ1-5; possible D gene TRBD1, 5 bases. The V end lost 11 bases, the J end lost 5 bases, and 16 bases lay between the germline ends. CDR3 length equals 13 residues. CDR1 is LNHDA, CDR2 SQIVND, per germline (reference sequence). The CDR3 region is CASNEGRHQPQHF. The CDR3 bases are TGTGCCTCGAATGAGGGGAGGCATCAGCCCCAGCATTTT.

The chain links TRBV30 to TRBJ2-3, with D uncertain. The V and J ends lost 1 base and 2 bases respectively, with 10 bases between them. CDR3 length: 14 residues. CDR1 and CDR2 from the germline V gene are GTSNPN and SVGIG (reference sequence). DNA of the CDR3: TGTGCCTGGAGTGCACCGACCCTCACAGATACGCAGTATTTT. Protein: CAWSAPTLTDTQYF.

The chain joins TRBV5-1 to TRBJ2-3; TRBD1 matches 7 bases. V gave up 3 bases and J gave up 2 bases; unmatched junction bases: 6. The CDR3 has 15 residues. Germline loops: CDR1 SGHRS, CDR2 YFSETQ. DNA of the CDR3: TGCGCCAGCAGCTCCGACAGGGTCCCCACAGATACGCAGTATTTT. It yields the protein CASSSDRVPTDTQYF.

The J gene is TRBJ1-1, the V gene TRBV19; 7 nucleotides agree with TRBD1. J gave up 2 bases and V 4 bases, and 10 bases lay outside the gene matches. Germline CDR1 is LNHDA and CDR2 is SQIVND (reference sequence). The CDR3 spans 16 residues. CDR3 sequence reads: CASSKFRTGKNTEAFF. The CDR3 DNA reads as TGTGCCAGTAGTAAATTCCGGACAGGCAAAAACACTGAAGCTTTCTTT.

The sample holds one count of this clone. The CDR3 protein is CASRTQGNYGYTF. The CDR3 DNA follows: TGTGCCAGCAGAACCCAGGGCAACTATGGCTACACCTTC. V and J are TRBV5-6 and TRBJ1-2; possibly TRBD1 for D (5 bases). This CDR3 region has 13 residues. From germline, CDR1 is SGHDT and CDR2 YYEEEE. The V end was cut by 5 bases, the J end by 2 bases, with 10 bases between.

This clone was counted only a few times. The J gene is TRBJ1-3, the V gene TRBV5-4; D unresolved. The CDR3 contains 16 residues. V lost 0 bases and J lost 0, with 10 bases in between. CDR1 SGHNT and CDR2 YYREEE come from the germline V gene (reference sequence). The CDR3 DNA follows: TGTGCCAGCAGCTTGGTTGGGTCGGCCTCTGGAAACACCATATATTTT. Its translation is CASSLVGSASGNTIYF.

This chain joins TRBV11-3 and TRBJ2-1; TRBD1 might be the D (5 bases). CDR3 size: 16 residues. CDR1 and CDR2 from the germline V gene are SGHNT and YENEEA. The V end was cut by 0 bases, the J end by 2 bases, with 11 bases between. The CDR3 loop reads CASSLESDSAYNEQFF. CDR3 DNA sequence: TGTGCCAGCAGCTTAGAGTCCGACAGTGCCTACAATGAGCAGTTCTTC.

The DNA of the CDR3 is TGTGCCAGCAGCATCCTAAGGCAGGACGACTCCTACGAGCAGTACTTC. The encoded protein is CASSILRQDDSYEQYF. This chain joins TRBV21-1 and TRBJ2-7. TRBV21-1 is given as a pseudogene. The CDR3 has 16 amino acids.

This chain links TRBV30 with TRBJ2-7, with D unclear. This CDR3 spans 13 amino acids. V was clipped by 3 bases and J by 6 bases, with 15 bases between them. Germline values: CDR1 GTSNPN, CDR2 SVGIG (reference sequence). The CDR3 spells CAWRVPNPSEQYF. For the CDR3, the DNA is TGTGCCTGGAGGGTGCCGAATCCCTCCGAGCAGTACTTC.